One sample yielded the 20 T cell receptor beta chains listed below, sequenced in a study of T-cell reconstitution after alpha-beta-depleted transplantation in children. TCRbeta library preparation incorporated unique molecular identifiers. TCRdb analysed the PCR reads with MiXCR anew, one entry per CDR3 protein. The sample has roughly 790,000 distinct CDR3 sequences, about 15% seen once; the top ten hold around 4.5%. Sequenced material: PBMCs, mostly from graft donor cells, taken 360 days after TCRalphabeta/CD19-depleted stem cell transplant. The source of these receptors is a male patient younger than 18 who had a stem cell transplant for acute lymphoblastic leukemia, so the T cells may come from the graft donor.

This clonotype was counted a few times. The chain joins TRBV12-3 or TRBV12-4 to TRBJ2-4; the D is unclear. Trimming took 3 bases from V and 6 from J, leaving 6 bases between them. The CDR3 extends over 12 amino acids. This chain's CDR3 is CASSFHGNIQYF. The CDR3 DNA sequence: TGTGCCAGCAGTTTCCATGGAAACATTCAGTACTTC.

This clonotype was recorded at least ten times. V gene TRBV4-2 combines with J gene TRBJ2-1, with 13 bases that match TRBD2. Germline V gene lookup returns CDR1 LGHNA and CDR2 YNFKEQ. V was clipped by 1 base and J by 0 bases; unmatched bases: 6. CDR3 length equals 19 residues. DNA of the CDR3: TGTGCCAGCAGCCAAGGACTAGCGGGAGGTTCGAGCTCCTACAATGAGCAGTTCTTC. It is translated as CASSQGLAGGSSSYNEQFF.

The chain uses TRBV5-1 and TRBJ1-1; D gene unclear. CDR3 size: 14 residues. Germline CDR1 reads SGHRS; CDR2 reads YFSETQ. V lost 4 bases and J 7 bases, leaving 17 bases between the germline ends. The CDR3 protein is CASSESTVKSEAFF. The DNA of the CDR3 is TGCGCCAGCAGCGAGTCCACAGTAAAAAGTGAAGCTTTCTTT.

The rearrangement links TRBV7-6 to TRBJ2-1; 9 bases line up with TRBD2. The CDR3 sequence is 19 residues long. The trim removed 4 bases at V and 2 bases at J, leaving 15 bases unmatched. Looked up from germline, CDR1 is SGHVS and CDR2 is FNYEAQ. This CDR3 reads CASSSYSGSTLLPYNEQFF. CDR3 nucleotide sequence: TGTGCCAGCAGCTCCTATAGCGGGAGTACCCTCCTTCCCTACAATGAGCAGTTCTTC.

This clonotype has more than one count but fewer than ten. The chain has TRBV6-6 and TRBJ1-1, with D unresolved. This CDR3 is built from 11 residues. Germline lookup yields CDR1 MNHNY and CDR2 SVGAGI (reference sequence). Trimming shortened V by 2 bases and J by 3 bases, and 1 base separated the two germline ends. The CDR3 reads CASSYDTEAFF. DNA of the CDR3: TGTGCCAGCAGTTACGACACTGAAGCTTTCTTT.

This clonotype was recorded many times. The rearrangement uses TRBV4-1 and TRBJ1-2; TRBD1 aligns across 7 bases. The V and J ends lost 4 bases and 8 bases, in that order; junction bases with no gene match: 10. This CDR3 comprises 14 residues. CDR1 and CDR2 from the germline V gene are MGHRA and YSYEKL. The CDR3 protein is CASSPSGQVYGYTF. In nucleotides, the CDR3 is TGCGCCAGCAGCCCGTCCGGACAGGTCTACGGCTACACCTTC.

The rearrangement uses TRBV5-1 and TRBJ2-5, with D uncertain. The CDR3 loop spans 16 amino acids. CDR1 is SGHRS, CDR2 YFSETQ, per germline. Trimming stripped 4 bases from V and 5 bases from J, with 21 bases between. Here the CDR3 reads CASSTINSYLPETQYF. The CDR3 region has the DNA TGCGCCAGCAGCACCATCAACAGCTATTTGCCGGAGACCCAGTACTTC.

The chain couples TRBV18 to TRBJ2-7, with D possibly being TRBD2 (5 bases). The V gene's germline CDR1 is KGHSH and CDR2 LQKENI. CDR3 length: 16 amino acids. Trimming shortened V by 0 bases and J by 0 bases, and 12 bases separated the two germline ends. CDR3 sequence: CASSPPRGSRSYEQYF. Written as DNA, the CDR3 is TGTGCCAGCTCACCACCACGAGGGTCCCGCTCCTACGAGCAGTACTTC.

This clonotype showed up just a few times. CDR3 DNA sequence: TGTGCCAGCAGCTTCAGTGCGAGGTACAATGAGCAGTTCTTC. Translating gives CASSFSARYNEQFF. The chain links TRBV7-2 to TRBJ2-1; D unclear. Germline V gene data show CDR1 as SGHTA and CDR2 as FQGNSA. This CDR3 is built from 14 residues. V was clipped by 3 bases and J by 4 bases, with 10 bases between them.

The J gene is TRBJ2-4, the V gene TRBV5-1; unclear D gene. This CDR3 region has 16 residues. V was pared by 1 base and J by 1 base, with 12 bases between. Germline V CDR1 and CDR2: SGHRS, YFSETQ. In DNA, the CDR3 is TGCGCCAGCAGCTTGCAAGTGGGAAGGGCCAAAAACATTCAGTACTTC. It specifies CASSLQVGRAKNIQYF.

The chain carries TRBV29-1 and TRBJ2-1, with TRBD2 matching 7 bases. Trimming cost V 7 bases and J 5 bases; bases outside gene matches: 11. Germline CDR1 is SQVTM and CDR2 is ANQGSEA. The CDR3 covers 14 residues. In nucleotides, the CDR3 is TGCAGCGCTCTGAACGGGAGGATCCACAATGAGCAGTTCTTC. The encoded protein is CSALNGRIHNEQFF.

The chain combines TRBV27 with TRBJ2-2; TRBD1 matches at 12 bases. The CDR3 length is 15 residues. Germline CDR1 is MNHEY and CDR2 is SMNVEV (reference sequence). With V trimmed by 3 bases and J by 6 bases, 2 bases remained unmatched. The CDR3 is CASSFGTGGAGELFF. The CDR3 bases are TGTGCCAGCAGTTTCGGGACAGGGGGCGCCGGGGAGCTGTTTTTT.

This clonotype has just a few counts. This chain links TRBV4-2 with TRBJ2-7; D may be TRBD2 (6 bases). V was shortened by 2 bases and J by 0 bases, with 11 bases between the two germline ends. The CDR3 contains 15 residues. The germline V gene encodes CDR1 LGHNA and CDR2 YNFKEQ. The CDR3 region is CASSQMPSVSYEQYF. In DNA form, the CDR3 reads TGTGCCAGCAGCCAAATGCCTAGCGTCTCCTACGAGCAGTACTTC.

The J gene is TRBJ2-3, the V gene TRBV27; TRBD2 matches at 8 bases. CDR3 size: 15 residues. The J segment lost 2 bases and the V segment lost 11 bases, leaving 12 bases of the junction unmatched. Germline loops: CDR1 MNHEY, CDR2 SMNVEV (reference sequence). For the CDR3, the DNA is TGTGCCTCCCCGCGGGGGGACTCGGACACAGATACGCAGTATTTT. It translates to CASPRGDSDTDTQYF.

This clonotype occurred a few times. The chain recombines TRBV3-1 with TRBJ2-1; 10 bases are a match to TRBD2. The germline V gene has CDR1 LGHDT and CDR2 YNNKEL (reference sequence). After removal of 1 base from V and 14 bases from J, the junction contained 2 bases not matched to a gene. This CDR3 is built from 12 residues. CDR3 sequence (DNA): TGTGCCAGCAGCCAAGCTAGCGGGAGCGAGTTCTTC. Protein sequence: CASSQASGSEFF.

In its sample, this clonotype was seen a few times. The J gene is TRBJ2-7, the V gene TRBV28; D is possibly TRBD2 (7 bases). This CDR3 is 16 amino acids long. The germline gives CDR1 MDHEN, CDR2 SYDVKM. The V end was cut by 7 bases, the J end by 4 bases, with 23 bases between. CDR3 region: CASNPWGAGVRYEQYF. The CDR3 nucleotides are TGTGCCAGCAACCCCTGGGGGGCGGGAGTCCGATACGAGCAGTACTTC.

A few counts support this clonotype. The CDR3 bases are TGTGCCAGCAGCTTAGCGTTTGGTATTCGCCGACAGCACCTCCAAGAGACCCAGTACTTC. Amino acids: CASSLAFGIRRQHLQETQYF. The chain uses TRBV7-2 and TRBJ2-5, with a weak D call TRBD1 (5 bases). V dropped 0 bases and J dropped 1 base, with 24 bases sitting between them. From germline, CDR1 is SGHTA and CDR2 FQGNSA. The CDR3 sequence is 20 residues long.

This clonotype was counted only a few times. CDR3 nucleotide sequence: TGTGCCAGCAGTCCTGGGACAGGGGGCGCGTACGAGCAGTACTTC. Amino acid sequence: CASSPGTGGAYEQYF. This rearrangement joins TRBV27 to TRBJ2-7; the match to TRBD1 covers 12 bases. V shed 5 bases, J shed 4 bases, and the junction held 6 bases outside the gene matches. CDR1 MNHEY and CDR2 SMNVEV come from the germline V gene (reference sequence). The CDR3 covers 15 residues.

This clonotype showed up many times. V and J are TRBV7-9 and TRBJ2-3, with D uncertain. This CDR3 is built from 14 residues. CDR1 SEHNR and CDR2 FQNEAQ come from the germline V gene (reference sequence). Trimming took off 3 bases at V and 2 bases at J, with 9 bases between the two ends. CDR3 sequence reads: CASSLVLSTDTQYF. Here the CDR3 DNA reads TGTGCCAGCAGCTTGGTCCTTTCCACAGATACGCAGTATTTT.

The chain joins TRBV7-3 to TRBJ2-1; the D gene could be TRBD1 or TRBD2 (6 bases each). V lost 5 bases, J lost 4 bases, and 15 bases lay in between. The CDR3 runs to 15 residues. Germline-derived CDR1 and CDR2 are SGHTA and FQGTGA. CDR3 coding DNA: TGTGCCAGCAGCCAACAGGGACTCACATACAATGAGCAGTTCTTC. This codes for CASSQQGLTYNEQFF.